Shown below are 7 T cell receptor beta chains from a single sample sequenced in a study of T cells in Graves' hyperthyroidism and ophthalmopathy. RNA transcripts gave rise to amplified TCR beta CDR3 regions. In the first-round RT-PCR of the TCR CDR3, the HTBI primer set was used. TCRdb re-called the multiplex PCR reads with MiXCR, one entry per CDR3 protein. Of 350,000 to 450,000 distinct CDR3 sequences in the sample, about 14% were seen once. Sequences were obtained from blood. These receptors all come from a woman aged 55-70 years with Graves' hyperthyroidism.

The table lists this clonotype with many counts. J is TRBJ2-7 and V is TRBV11-3; D may be TRBD1 (6 bases). Germline V gene data show CDR1 as SGHNT and CDR2 as YENEEA. V gave up 5 bases and J gave up 4 bases, with 9 bases separating them. CDR3 size: 12 residues. CDR3 sequence reads: CASSAGQYEQYF. The CDR3 DNA sequence: TGTGCCAGCAGCGCCGGACAGTACGAGCAGTACTTC.

This clonotype occurred many times. The rearrangement joins TRBV27 to TRBJ2-3; 14 bases line up with TRBD2. With V trimmed by 5 bases and J by 6 bases, 10 bases remained unmatched. The CDR3 totals 17 residues. CDR1 and CDR2 from the germline V gene are MNHEY and SMNVEV (reference sequence). The CDR3 here is CASSGGLAGGMADTQYF. The CDR3 DNA sequence: TGTGCCAGCAGTGGTGGACTAGCGGGAGGCATGGCGGATACGCAGTATTTT.

The chain couples TRBV9 to TRBJ2-1, with TRBD2 identical over 7 bases. The V and J ends lost 4 bases and 6 bases, in that order; junction bases with no gene match: 10. The germline V gene has CDR1 SGDLS and CDR2 YYNGEE. This CDR3 is built from 15 residues. CDR3 coding DNA: TGTGCCAGCAGCACGCGACTAGCCGGGGGCAATGAGCAGTTCTTC. Translating gives CASSTRLAGGNEQFF.

This clonotype was detected many times. V gene TRBV24-1 combines with J gene TRBJ2-1; D not certain. With 10 bases removed from V and 7 bases from J, the gap between germline ends came to 10 bases. This CDR3 spans 11 amino acids. The germline CDR1 and CDR2 sequences are KGHDR and SFDVKD. The CDR3 coding sequence is TGTGCCACGGCCACAGTGAATGAGCAGTTCTTC. This translates into CATATVNEQFF.

This clonotype was observed at least ten times. The chain links TRBV7-9 to TRBJ2-7; 12 nucleotides line up with TRBD1. There are 13 residues in the CDR3. Germline trimming cut 8 bases from V and 5 bases from J; bases unmatched to any gene: 4. Germline V gives CDR1 SEHNR, CDR2 FQNEAQ (reference sequence). This chain's CDR3 is CASDGTGGNEQYF. For the CDR3, the DNA is TGTGCCAGCGACGGGACAGGGGGCAACGAGCAGTACTTC. Together with reference TRBV7-9 and TRBJ2-7, the CDR3 gives the full variable domain: DTGVSQNPRHKITKRGQNVTFRCDPISEHNRLYWYRQTLGQGPEFLTYFQNEAQLEKSRLLSDRFSAERPKGSFSTLEIQRTEQGDSAMYLCASDGTGGNEQYFGPGTRLTVT.

At least ten counts were recorded for this clonotype. The gene calls are TRBV12-3 or TRBV12-4 and TRBJ1-2, with 9 positions matching TRBD1. The junction had 4 bases not matched to a gene; V was cut back by 3 bases and J by 5 bases. The CDR3 has 14 amino acids. CDR3 protein: CASSFLGQGYGYTF. The CDR3 DNA reads as TGTGCCAGCAGTTTCTTGGGACAGGGATATGGCTACACCTTC.

The genes are TRBV24-1 and TRBJ1-2; no clear D gene. This CDR3 contains 14 residues. V lost 0 bases and J lost 4, with 8 bases in between. In germline, CDR1 is KGHDR, CDR2 SFDVKD. CDR3 sequence reads: CATSDLTARYGYTF. In nucleotides, the CDR3 is TGTGCCACCAGTGATTTGACAGCTCGCTATGGCTACACCTTC.